This T cell receptor (beta chain) was sequenced during a study of cytomegalovirus exposure and HLA in healthy donors. Concerning this clone: What it binds is not known.

General study results and limits: Segments of the TCR beta V type were, in most cases, productive about 90% or about 30% of the time in an earlier analysis. Some public TCRs appeared in many individuals, while most sequences were rare.

Primers: 60 Vbeta forward and 13 Jbeta reverse. In the authors' methods: Later analysis identified some 80 million unique TCR beta chains, about 10 million shared. Profiled with immunoSEQ multiplex PCR; TCRdb holds only in-frame clones, not every one. V and J calls plus clone size are reproduced from that table; the DNA served to infer D and trimming. The data hold 95,000 to 100,000 clones, with approximately 77% observed a single time. Germline loops: CDR1 MNHNS, CDR2 SASEGT. The CDR3 sequence is 16 residues long. The V gene end was trimmed by 2 bases and the J gene end by 2 bases; junction bases not matched to a gene: 5.

The sample consisted of PBMCs. The gene calls are TRBV6-1 and TRBJ2-7; 11 bases line up with TRBD1. This TCR was recovered from a female donor in good health and CMV-seronegative. The CDR3 here is CASSELGQGVTYEQYF. CDR3 DNA: TGTGCCAGCAGTGAATTGGGACAGGGGGTCACCTACGAGCAGTACTTC.